Sequencing of this T cell receptor (beta chain) was carried out in a study of T cell changes during pregnancy in multiple sclerosis (dated by TCRdb to the late 2010s). With respect to the entire study: Changes in the T cell repertoire over the course of pregnancy were examined in this study in women with multiple sclerosis.

From cysteine to phenylalanine, the CDR3 is 14 amino acids long. This entry keeps only the CDR3 DNA: 42 bases, framed from base 1. The CDR1 and CDR2 encoded by the germline V gene are SGHVS and FQNEAQ. V lost 5 bases and J lost 1 base; the stretch between them is 11 bases long. About this clone itself: What this receptor recognizes is not known. No much larger clone exists at a distance of one base, and base qualities are not known.

Preparation of the library involved the immunoSEQ multiplex PCR assay. The table was pulled from immuneACCESS by TCRdb, which kept in-frame rearrangements only. Such tables lose some clones; where checked, under half of the loss comes from unresolved V genes, and the rest has no known cause. The sample table records 15,000 to 20,000 clones; 88% of these occur just once. Of the sample, about 12% is held by the ten largest clones. The sequenced sample was CD8+ T cells from peripheral blood mononuclear cells, obtained after pregnancy. The rearranged chain carries TRBV7-8 and TRBJ1-1; TRBD1 is a weak D gene call, 6 bases matching. This TCR was recovered from a female donor in good health, enrolled as a control in a pregnancy study. The bases are TGTGCCAGCAGCCTGGGGGGGGCGAACACTGAAGCTTTCTTT. Its coded protein is CASSLGGANTEAFF.